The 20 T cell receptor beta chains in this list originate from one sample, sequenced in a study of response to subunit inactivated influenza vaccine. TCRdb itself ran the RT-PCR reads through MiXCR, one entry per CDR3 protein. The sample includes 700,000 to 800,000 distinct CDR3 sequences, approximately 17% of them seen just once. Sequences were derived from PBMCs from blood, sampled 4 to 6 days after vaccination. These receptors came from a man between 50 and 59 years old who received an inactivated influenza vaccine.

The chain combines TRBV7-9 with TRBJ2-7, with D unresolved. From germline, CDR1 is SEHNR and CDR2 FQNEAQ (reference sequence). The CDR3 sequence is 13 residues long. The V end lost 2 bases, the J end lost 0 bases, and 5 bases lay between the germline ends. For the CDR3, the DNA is TGTGCCAGCAGCTTATACAACTCCTACGAGCAGTACTTC. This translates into CASSLYNSYEQYF.

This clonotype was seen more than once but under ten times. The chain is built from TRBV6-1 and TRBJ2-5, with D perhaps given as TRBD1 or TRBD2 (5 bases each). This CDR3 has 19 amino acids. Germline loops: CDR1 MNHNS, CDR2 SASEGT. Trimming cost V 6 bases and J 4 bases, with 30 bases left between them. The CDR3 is CASRGPPGRRNSQRETQYF. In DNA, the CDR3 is TGTGCCAGCAGGGGGCCGCCGGGACGAAGAAACTCGCAGAGAGAGACCCAGTACTTC.

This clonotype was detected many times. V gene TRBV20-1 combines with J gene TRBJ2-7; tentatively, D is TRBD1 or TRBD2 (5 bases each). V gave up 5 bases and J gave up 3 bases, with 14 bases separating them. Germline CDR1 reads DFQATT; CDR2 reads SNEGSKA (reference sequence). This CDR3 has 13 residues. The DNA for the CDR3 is TGCAGTGCTGGGGGTAGTCTTGACTACGAGCAGTACTTC. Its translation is CSAGGSLDYEQYF.

CDR3 amino acids: CASSRPGQGAGELFF. CDR3 DNA sequence: TGTGCCAGCAGCCGTCCGGGACAGGGGGCCGGGGAGCTGTTTTTT. The chain employs TRBV4-2 and TRBJ2-2, with 11 bases identical to TRBD1. CDR1 and CDR2 (germline): LGHNA, YNFKEQ. Unmatched junction bases numbered 4, after V lost 4 bases and J lost 6 bases. This CDR3 is 15 amino acids long.

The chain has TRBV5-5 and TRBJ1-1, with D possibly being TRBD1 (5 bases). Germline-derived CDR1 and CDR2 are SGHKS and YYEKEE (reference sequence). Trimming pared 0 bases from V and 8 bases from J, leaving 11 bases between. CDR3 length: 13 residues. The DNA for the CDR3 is TGTGCCAGCAGCTTGGGGAGGGGCAGGGAAGCTTTCTTT. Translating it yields CASSLGRGREAFF.

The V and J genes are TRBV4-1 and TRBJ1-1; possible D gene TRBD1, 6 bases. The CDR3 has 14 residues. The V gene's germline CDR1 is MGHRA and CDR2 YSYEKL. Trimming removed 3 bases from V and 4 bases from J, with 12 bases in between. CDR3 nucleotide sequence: TGCGCCAGCAGCCAGGGACAAGCGGGCACTGAAGCTTTCTTT. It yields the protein CASSQGQAGTEAFF.

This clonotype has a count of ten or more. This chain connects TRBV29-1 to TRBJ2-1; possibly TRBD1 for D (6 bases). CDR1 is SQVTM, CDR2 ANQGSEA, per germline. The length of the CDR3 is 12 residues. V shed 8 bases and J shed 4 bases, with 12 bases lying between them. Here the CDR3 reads CSSRQAYNEQFF. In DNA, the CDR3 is TGCAGCTCTAGACAGGCATACAATGAGCAGTTCTTC.

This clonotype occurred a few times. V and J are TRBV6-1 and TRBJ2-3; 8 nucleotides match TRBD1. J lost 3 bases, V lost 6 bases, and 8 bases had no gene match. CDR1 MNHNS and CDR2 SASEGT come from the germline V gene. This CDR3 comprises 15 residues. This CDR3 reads CASSHGQGVTDTQYF. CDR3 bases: TGTGCCAGCAGCCACGGACAGGGTGTAACAGATACGCAGTATTTT.

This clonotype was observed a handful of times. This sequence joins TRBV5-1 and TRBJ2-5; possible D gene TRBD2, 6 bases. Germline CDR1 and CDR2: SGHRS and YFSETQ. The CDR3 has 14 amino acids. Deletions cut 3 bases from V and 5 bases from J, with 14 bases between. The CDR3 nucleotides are TGCGCCAGCAGCTATGGGGATGCGGGGGAGACCCAGTACTTC. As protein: CASSYGDAGETQYF.

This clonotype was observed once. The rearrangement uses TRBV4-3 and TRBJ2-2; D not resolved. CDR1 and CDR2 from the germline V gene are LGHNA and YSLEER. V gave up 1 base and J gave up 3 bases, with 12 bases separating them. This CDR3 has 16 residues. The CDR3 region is CASSQAKSSDTGELFF. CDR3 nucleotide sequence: TGCGCCAGCAGCCAAGCTAAAAGTTCTGACACCGGGGAGCTGTTTTTT.

CDR3 bases: TGTGCCAGCAGCACCTATTCAGGGGAAGTTTCACCCCTCCACTTT. As protein: CASSTYSGEVSPLHF. J is TRBJ1-6 and V is TRBV9; D possibly corresponds to TRBD1 (6 bases). Trimming took off 4 bases at V and 9 bases at J, with 17 bases between the two ends. CDR1 SGDLS and CDR2 YYNGEE come from the germline V gene. The CDR3 covers 15 residues.

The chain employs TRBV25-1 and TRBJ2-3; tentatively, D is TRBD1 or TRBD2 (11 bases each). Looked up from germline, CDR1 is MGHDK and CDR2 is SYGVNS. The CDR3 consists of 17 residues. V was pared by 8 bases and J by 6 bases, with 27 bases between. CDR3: CASRDRGLAGGLDTQYF. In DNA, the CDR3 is TGTGCCAGCCGGGACAGGGGGTTAGCGGGAGGGCTGGATACGCAGTATTTT.

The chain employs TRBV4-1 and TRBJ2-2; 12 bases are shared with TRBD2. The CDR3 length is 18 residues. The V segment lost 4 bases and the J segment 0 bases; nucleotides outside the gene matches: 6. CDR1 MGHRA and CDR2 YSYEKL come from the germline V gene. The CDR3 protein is CASSRGLAGSSNTGELFF. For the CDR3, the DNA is TGCGCCAGCAGCCGCGGACTAGCGGGGAGTTCGAACACCGGGGAGCTGTTTTTT.

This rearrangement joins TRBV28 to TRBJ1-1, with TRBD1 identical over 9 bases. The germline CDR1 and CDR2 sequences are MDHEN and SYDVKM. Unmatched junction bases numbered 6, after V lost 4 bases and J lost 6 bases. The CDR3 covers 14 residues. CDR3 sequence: CASSSGTGRSEAFF. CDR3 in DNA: TGTGCCAGCAGTTCCGGGACAGGGAGATCTGAAGCTTTCTTT.

CDR3 coding DNA: TGCGCCAGCAGCTTGGATGGACACTACGAGCAGTACTTC. This translates into CASSLDGHYEQYF. This sequence joins TRBV5-1 and TRBJ2-7, with D perhaps TRBD1 (5 bases). CDR1 and CDR2 from the germline V gene are SGHRS and YFSETQ. The CDR3 covers 13 residues. The V end was cut by 0 bases, the J end by 3 bases, with 7 bases between. Full variable domain (missing parts from reference TRBV5-1 and TRBJ2-7): KAGVTQTPRYLIKTRGQQVTLSCSPISGHRSVSWYQQTPGQGLQFLFEYFSETQRNKGNFPGRFSGRQFSNSRSEMNVSTLELGDSALYLCASSLDGHYEQYFGPGTRLTVT.

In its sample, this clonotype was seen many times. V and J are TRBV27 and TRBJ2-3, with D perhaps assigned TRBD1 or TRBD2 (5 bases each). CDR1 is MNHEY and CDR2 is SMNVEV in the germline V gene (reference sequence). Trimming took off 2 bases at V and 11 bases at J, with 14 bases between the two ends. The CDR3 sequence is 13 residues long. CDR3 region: CASSLNSLGGQYF. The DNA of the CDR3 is TGTGCCAGCAGTTTAAACAGTCTTGGGGGGCAGTATTTT.

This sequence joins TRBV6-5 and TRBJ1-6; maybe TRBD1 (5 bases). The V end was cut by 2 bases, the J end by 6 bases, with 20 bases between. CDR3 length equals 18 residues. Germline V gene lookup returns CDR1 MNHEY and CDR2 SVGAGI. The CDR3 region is CASSYVPRAGNGNSPLHF. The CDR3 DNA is TGTGCCAGCAGTTACGTACCCAGGGCGGGGAACGGTAATTCACCCCTCCACTTT.

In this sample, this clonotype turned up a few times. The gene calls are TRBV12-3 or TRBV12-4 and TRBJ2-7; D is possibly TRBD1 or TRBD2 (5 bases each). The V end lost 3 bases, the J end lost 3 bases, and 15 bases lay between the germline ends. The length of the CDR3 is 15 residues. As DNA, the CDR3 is TGTGCCAGCAGTTTGGCATGGGGACGGAGCTACGAGCAGTACTTC. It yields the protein CASSLAWGRSYEQYF.

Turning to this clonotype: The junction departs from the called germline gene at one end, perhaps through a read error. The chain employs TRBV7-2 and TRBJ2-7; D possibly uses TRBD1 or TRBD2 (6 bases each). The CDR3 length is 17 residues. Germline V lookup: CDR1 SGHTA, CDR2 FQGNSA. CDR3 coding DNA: TGTGCCAGCAGCTCACAATCTAGCGAAGGGGGACACTACCAGCAGTACTTC. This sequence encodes CASSSQSSEGGHYQQYF.

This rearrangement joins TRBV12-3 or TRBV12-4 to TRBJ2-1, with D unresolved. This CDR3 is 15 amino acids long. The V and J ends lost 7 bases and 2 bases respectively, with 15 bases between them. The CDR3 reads CASNPRTHAYNEQFF. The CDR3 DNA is TGTGCCAGCAACCCCAGGACCCACGCCTACAATGAGCAGTTCTTC.